This TCR beta chain was sequenced in a study of T-cell reconstitution after alpha-beta-depleted transplantation in children. The library targeted TCRbeta and was prepared with unique molecular identifiers. TCRdb redid the calling of the PCR reads with MiXCR, one entry per CDR3 protein. In the table there are hundreds of thousands of distinct CDR3 sequences, about 12% of which are singletons. Ten or more counts support this clonotype. Its antigen is unknown. Overall study findings and caveats: The study reportedly traced alpha-beta T cells about two months after transplant to several hundred expanded graft clones. T-cell counts and diversity at one year following transplant were attributed mainly to newly produced T cells.

Germline V CDR1 and CDR2: MNHNS, SASEGT. V was shortened by 8 bases and J by 0 bases, with 8 bases between the two germline ends. The length of the CDR3 is 13 residues. Sequencing was performed on PBMCs, taken before TCRalphabeta/CD19-depleted stem cell transplant. The J gene is TRBJ2-1, the V gene TRBV6-1; D not resolved. The receptor comes from a girl aged 2-10 years with congenital amegakaryocytic thrombocytopenia, due to receive a stem cell transplant. The CDR3 loop reads CASLGPSYNEQFF. CDR3 coding DNA: TGTGCCAGCCTAGGGCCCTCCTACAATGAGCAGTTCTTC.